This TCR beta chain was found in a study of OX40 agonist ivuxolimab in advanced cancers. About the research overall: Intravenous ivuxolimab at 0.01 to 10 mg/kg was given to patients every 2 weeks. Study-level points and caveats: Averaging showed that CD8+ T cells had more expanded clones than CD4+ did.

The repertoire was sequenced with immunoSEQ multiplex PCR; TCRdb's copy has only in-frame clones and lacks some. The table has more than 75,000 clones, approximately 80% seen once. In the case of this clone: Its antigen is still unknown.

CDR3 length: 14 amino acids. Per germline, CDR1 SGHAT and CDR2 FQNNGV. With 3 bases removed from V and 4 bases from J, the gap between germline ends came to 12 bases. Sequences were derived from CD4+ or CD8+ T cells sorted from blood, sampled in a trial of the OX40 agonist ivuxolimab. This clonotype originated in an adult with an advanced solid tumor such as melanoma, head and neck, liver or kidney cancer. The V gene is TRBV11-2, the J gene TRBJ1-1; TRBD1 is a possible D gene (5 bases). CDR3 sequence (DNA): TGTGCCAGCAGCTTGGAGGGGACGGGCACTGAAGCTTTCTTT. Translation gives CASSLEGTGTEAFF. Combining the CDR3 with reference TRBV11-2 and TRBJ1-1 gives the whole variable domain EAGVAQSPRYKIIEKRQSVAFWCNPISGHATLYWYQQILGQGPKLLIQFQNNGVVDDSQLPKDRFSAERLKGVDSTLKIQPAKLEDSAVYLCASSLEGTGTEAFFGQGTRLTVV.